This T cell receptor (beta chain) emerged from a study of blood T cell repertoires in COVID-19. Study overall: Nucleic acid was either cDNA or gDNA, and it came from T cells, B-cell-depleted T cells, or PBMCs.

Here immunoSEQ multiplex PCR was the method, and the copy in TCRdb shows in-frame clones only, minus some. The data show some 390,000 clones, with around 87% seen just once and about 2.9% held by the top ten. This clone has a single count. The CDR3 is 16 amino acids. The V gene lost 7 bases and the J gene lost 0 bases, with 15 bases spanning the gap. Per the germline V gene, CDR1 is LNHDA and CDR2 is SQIVND (reference sequence). The TCR originated in a human donor in a cohort sampled during active COVID-19. What was sequenced was peripheral blood. The chain links TRBV19 to TRBJ1-4; D is unresolved. The DNA of the CDR3 is TGTGCCAGTACTACAAGAAGCGGGGCAACTAATGAAAAACTGTTTTTT. Protein sequence: CASTTRSGATNEKLFF.